This TCR beta chain comes out of a study of blood T cell repertoires in COVID-19. The overall study: The United States, Italy and Spain provided the acute and convalescent COVID-19 samples. PBMCs, B-cell-depleted T cells, or T cells were the source of the cDNA or gDNA that made up the material.

Methods used by the authors: Amplification of reference gene primers provided the estimated nucleated cell counts. Here immunoSEQ multiplex PCR was the method, and the copy in TCRdb shows in-frame clones only, minus some. V, J and clone size were drawn from that table, and D and trimming were deduced from the DNA. The table has approximately 250,000 clones, 75% to 90% seen once; the top ten hold about 2%. This clonotype originated in a young man who had recovered from COVID-19. Sequencing was done on a sample of peripheral blood.

The CDR3 nucleotides read TGTGCCAGCAGCTTACAGCACCGCCTCGAGGGCAATGAGCAGTTCTTC. This codes for CASSLQHRLEGNEQFF. The gene calls are TRBV11-3 and TRBJ2-1; possibly TRBD2 for D (5 bases). The CDR3 loop spans 16 amino acids. Germline V gene sequence: CDR1 SGHNT, CDR2 YENEEA. V was trimmed by 2 bases and J by 6 bases, leaving 17 bases between them.